These 6 T cell receptor beta chains share one sample of origin, sequenced in a study of T cells in narcolepsy. Data came from immunoSEQ multiplex PCR; TCRdb stores just in-frame clones and leaves some out. The sample lists 17,000 or so clones; roughly two thirds were seen once. The specimen sequenced was CD45RA- memory CD8+ T cells from PBMCs. The receptors originated from a human donor with narcolepsy.

The chain combines TRBV7-6 with TRBJ1-1, with 10 bases matching TRBD1. Looked up from germline, CDR1 is SGHVS and CDR2 is FNYEAQ. Trimming removed 5 bases from V and 0 bases from J; junction bases left unmatched: 9. The CDR3 is made up of 17 amino acids. CDR3 in amino acids: CASSATGQGIMNTEAFF. CDR3 coding DNA: TGTGCCAGCAGCGCTACGGGACAGGGGATAATGAACACTGAAGCTTTCTTT.

The V gene is TRBV5-4, the J gene TRBJ2-7, with TRBD1 matching 9 bases. The CDR3 extends over 14 amino acids. V was pared by 3 bases and J by 2 bases, with 3 bases of the junction left unmatched. CDR1 and CDR2 from the germline V gene are SGHNT and YYREEE (reference sequence). Here the CDR3 DNA reads TGTGCCAGCAGCTCTCGGACAGGGGCCTACGAGCAGTACTTC. Residues: CASSSRTGAYEQYF.

This clone occurred a few times. One end of the junction is discordant with germline, which a read error may explain. The rearrangement links TRBV6-6 to TRBJ1-1; D remains ambiguous. Germline CDR1 and CDR2: MNHNY and SVGAGI (reference sequence). The CDR3 runs to 14 residues. CDR3 sequence (DNA): TGTGCCATCAGTGAGTCGGTGGACGCCACTGAAGCTTTCTTT. Translation: CAISESVDATEAFF.

V gene TRBV6-5 combines with J gene TRBJ2-7; TRBD2 might be the D (5 bases). CDR1 MNHEY and CDR2 SVGAGI come from the germline V gene. Trimming pared 2 bases from V and 0 bases from J, leaving 8 bases between. This CDR3 spans 14 amino acids. The CDR3 here is CASSYRESSYEQYF. The CDR3 DNA follows: TGTGCCAGCAGTTACCGGGAAAGCTCCTACGAGCAGTACTTC.

J is TRBJ2-7 and V is TRBV7-6, with TRBD2 matching 7 bases. The CDR3 runs to 14 residues. The J segment lost 7 bases and the V segment lost 0 bases, leaving 6 bases of the junction unmatched. Germline V gives CDR1 SGHVS, CDR2 FNYEAQ. In DNA form, the CDR3 reads TGTGCCAGCAGCTTAGCGGGAGGGCCCGGAGAGCAGTACTTC. This encodes CASSLAGGPGEQYF.

J is TRBJ2-3 and V is TRBV4-1; no firm D call. Germline V lookup: CDR1 MGHRA, CDR2 YSYEKL. V was pared by 4 bases and J by 6 bases, with 14 bases between. The CDR3 is made up of 14 amino acids. The CDR3 region is CASSPEEVRDTQYF. DNA for the CDR3: TGCGCCAGCAGCCCCGAGGAAGTTCGGGATACGCAGTATTTT.